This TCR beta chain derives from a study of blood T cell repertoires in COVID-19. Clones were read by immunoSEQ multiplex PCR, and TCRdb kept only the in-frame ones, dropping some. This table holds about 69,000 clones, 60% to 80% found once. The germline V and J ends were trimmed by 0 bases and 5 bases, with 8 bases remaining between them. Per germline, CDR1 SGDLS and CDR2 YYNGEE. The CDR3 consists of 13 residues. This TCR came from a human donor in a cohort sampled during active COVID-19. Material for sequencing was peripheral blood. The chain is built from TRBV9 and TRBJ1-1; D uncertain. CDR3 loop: CASSVDRQTEAFF. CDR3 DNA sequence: TGTGCCAGCAGCGTAGACCGACAAACTGAAGCTTTCTTT.